These T cell receptor beta chains were read from a single sample in a study of radiation and T cells in renal cell carcinoma. TCRdb's table, derived via immunoSEQ multiplex PCR, lists solely in-frame clones and lacks some. The table records tens of thousands of clones, around four fifths of them present only once. Sequenced here: blood, sampled from a patient whose treatment included radiotherapy and nephrectomy. The receptors come from a man between 45 and 60 years old with renal cell carcinoma. Both conserved end residues are trimmed from each CDR3. A row's size may be missing; if present it is once, few, many or a size class.

ASRRGLAGGTGELF	.	TRBV7-2	TRBJ2-2
ASNFLAGANTGELF	.	TRBV7-2	TRBJ2-2
ASSPPSLGETQY	.	TRBV18	TRBJ2-5
ASSELQGGIEPQH	.	TRBV2	TRBJ1-5
ASSYRGSNSPLH	.	TRBV11-3	TRBJ1-6
ASSVAPGAGYEQY	once	TRBV9	TRBJ2-7
ASSDMAGNTEAF	.	TRBV25-1	TRBJ1-1
ASRSQWDTEAF	.	TRBV6-5	TRBJ1-1
ASSFFPGTGIYEQY	.	TRBV28	TRBJ2-7
ASSLSSGGVYEQY	.	TRBV27	TRBJ2-7
ASSFTGPGGGQPQH	.	TRBV11-3	TRBJ1-5